This paragraph reports one TCR beta chain. Its antigen remains unidentified. The junction does not match germline at one end; this may be a read error. The CDR3 spans 16 residues. CDR1 SEHNR and CDR2 FQNEAQ come from the germline V gene (reference sequence). The data were obtained in a study of cytomegalovirus exposure and HLA in healthy donors. About the research overall: Counted in an early data release were about 80 million unique TCRs from HLA-typed donors. Study conclusions and caveats: TCR beta V segments were, for the most part, productive about 87% or about 30% of the time in an earlier analysis. Sequences of the TCR beta chain were said to predict the HLA-A and HLA-B alleles of most subjects accurately.

Use of 60 Vbeta and 13 Jbeta primers characterized the PCR. Clones were sequenced by immunoSEQ multiplex PCR, and TCRdb holds only the in-frame ones, with some missing. The sample holds 150,000 to 200,000 clones, roughly three quarters seen once. Sequencing was done on a sample of PBMCs. The sequence derives from a male donor in good health and CMV-seropositive. This rearrangement joins TRBV7-9 to TRBJ2-5; D remains ambiguous. Here the CDR3 DNA reads TGTTCCAGCAGTCGAACCGGGTCCCCAAACTTAGAGACCCAGTACTTC. Its protein product is CSSSRTGSPNLETQYF.